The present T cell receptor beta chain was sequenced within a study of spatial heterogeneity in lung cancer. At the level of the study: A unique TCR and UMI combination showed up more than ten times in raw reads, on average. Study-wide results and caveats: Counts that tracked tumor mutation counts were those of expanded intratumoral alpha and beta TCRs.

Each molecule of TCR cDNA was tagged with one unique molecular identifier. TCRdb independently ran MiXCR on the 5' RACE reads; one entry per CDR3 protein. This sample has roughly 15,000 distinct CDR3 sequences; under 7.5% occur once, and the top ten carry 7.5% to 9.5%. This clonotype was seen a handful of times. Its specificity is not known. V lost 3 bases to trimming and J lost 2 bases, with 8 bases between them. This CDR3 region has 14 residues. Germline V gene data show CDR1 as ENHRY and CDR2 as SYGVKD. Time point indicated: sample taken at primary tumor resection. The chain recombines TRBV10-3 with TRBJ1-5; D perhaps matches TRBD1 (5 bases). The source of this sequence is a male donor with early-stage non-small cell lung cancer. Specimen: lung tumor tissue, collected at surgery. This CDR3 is CAISDQGGNQPQHF. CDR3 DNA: TGTGCCATCAGTGACCAGGGTGGCAATCAGCCCCAGCATTTT.